The following is a TCR beta chain sequence with its context. Antigen unknown. Russia was home to the donors, healthy Caucasian individuals aged roughly 6 to 100. Primers used in a second PCR of about 7 to 12 cycles were a sample-barcoded 5' primer and a J-beta primer mix. From the 5' RACE reads, TCRdb called clonotypes with MiXCR, one entry per CDR3 protein. The data contain around 1,800,000 distinct CDR3 sequences, around 42% of them singletons. The CDR3 extends over 15 amino acids. Trimming took 0 bases from V and 1 from J, leaving 8 bases between them. Germline lookup yields CDR1 MRHNA and CDR2 SNTAGT. This sample was taken from a study of blood T cells in healthy people across ages. Study-wide results and caveats: Both naive CD4+ cell counts and diversity were greater in long-lived donors than in aged donors.

This clonotype was sampled from a human donor in good health. The V and J genes are TRBV6-4 and TRBJ2-3; tentatively, D is TRBD2 (5 bases). The sample comprised blood. The CDR3 nucleotides read TGTGCCAGCAGTGACTCCGCGGAGGGCACAGATACGCAGTATTTT. The encoded protein is CASSDSAEGTDTQYF.